One and the same sample provided the 19 T cell receptor beta chains below, sequenced in a study of T cell changes during pregnancy in multiple sclerosis. Repertoires were generated with immunoSEQ multiplex PCR, while TCRdb's copy carries only in-frame clones and drops some. The sample contains over 60,000 clones, 75% to 95% of which appear only once. The starting material was peripheral blood, obtained in the third trimester of pregnancy. The receptors come from a female donor in good health, enrolled as a control in a pregnancy study.

V is TRBV12-5 and J is TRBJ2-3, with 8 bases identical to TRBD2. Per the germline V gene, CDR1 is LGHNT and CDR2 is FRNRAP. The CDR3 contains 15 residues. After removal of 3 bases from V and 3 bases from J, the junction contained 5 bases not matched to a gene. The CDR3 protein is CASGFSGGLTDTQYF. The CDR3, as DNA: TGTGCTAGTGGTTTTTCGGGGGGGCTTACAGATACGCAGTATTTT.

This rearrangement joins TRBV19 to TRBJ1-2, with unresolved D. This CDR3 is 10 amino acids long. Per the germline V gene, CDR1 is LNHDA and CDR2 is SQIVND (reference sequence). The CDR3 is CASNYYGYTF. The CDR3 DNA reads as TGTGCTTCAAACTACTATGGCTACACCTTC.

CDR3: CASSSTGTIDGYTF. CDR3 DNA sequence: TGTGCCAGCAGTTCGACAGGGACGATCGATGGCTACACCTTC. The rearrangement uses TRBV27 and TRBJ1-2; 7 nucleotides match TRBD1. With 4 bases clipped from V and 6 bases from J, the junction kept 8 bases outside the gene matches. CDR1 is MNHEY and CDR2 is SMNVEV in the germline V gene (reference sequence). The CDR3 is 14 residues long.

The chain couples TRBV27 to TRBJ2-1; D is perhaps TRBD2 (6 bases). Germline CDR1 is MNHEY and CDR2 is SMNVEV (reference sequence). Trimming shortened V by 5 bases and J by 4 bases, and 18 bases separated the two germline ends. This CDR3 contains 16 residues. CDR3 protein: CASSPGRERLYNEQFF. The CDR3 nucleotides read TGTGCCAGCAGTCCGGGTCGGGAGAGGTTGTACAATGAGCAGTTCTTC.

The rearrangement links TRBV6-1 to TRBJ1-5, with 9 bases matching TRBD1. V lost 1 base and J lost 0; bases outside the gene matches: 7. CDR3 size: 18 residues. Germline CDR1 reads MNHNS; CDR2 reads SASEGT. The CDR3 coding sequence is TGTGCCAGCAGTGAAGTAGGGACAGGGTTTTATAGCAATCAGCCCCAGCATTTT. This gives the protein CASSEVGTGFYSNQPQHF.

The chain joins TRBV2 to TRBJ2-2; weak D call: TRBD1 (6 bases). CDR3 size: 16 residues. The V and J ends lost 7 bases and 1 base respectively, with 16 bases between them. From germline, CDR1 is SNHLY and CDR2 FYNNEI. The CDR3 is CASNPQGWGNTGELFF. CDR3 nucleotides: TGTGCCAGCAACCCACAGGGCTGGGGGAACACCGGGGAGCTGTTTTTT.

This chain links TRBV28 with TRBJ1-5, with D unresolved. CDR1 and CDR2 (germline): MDHEN, SYDVKM. Trimming took 6 bases from V and 2 from J, leaving 11 bases between them. This CDR3 has 14 amino acids. The CDR3 reads CASSMRVGNQPQHF. The CDR3 bases are TGTGCCAGCAGCATGAGGGTTGGCAATCAGCCCCAGCATTTT.

V usage is TRBV19 and J usage is TRBJ1-1; D is uncertain. Germline-derived CDR1 and CDR2 are LNHDA and SQIVND (reference sequence). V dropped 8 bases and J dropped 0 bases, with 10 bases sitting between them. The CDR3 is 13 amino acids. The CDR3 nucleotides are TGTGCCAGTCGAACAGTTCTGAACACTGAAGCTTTCTTT. It specifies CASRTVLNTEAFF. The whole variable domain, filled in from reference TRBV19 and TRBJ1-1, reads DGGITQSPKYLFRKEGQNVTLSCEQNLNHDAMYWYRQDPGQGLRLIYYSQIVNDFQKGDIAEGYSVSREKKESFPLTVTSAQKNPTAFYLCASRTVLNTEAFFGQGTRLTVV.

This chain uses TRBV18 with TRBJ2-7, with a tentative D call TRBD1 (6 bases). Per germline, CDR1 KGHSH and CDR2 LQKENI. Between the trimmed V and J ends, which lost 3 bases and 0 bases, there was a span of 12 bases. The CDR3 extends over 15 amino acids. As DNA, the CDR3 is TGTGCCAGCTCACCCGGAAAGGGGGACTCCTACGAGCAGTACTTC. This translates into CASSPGKGDSYEQYF.

The chain joins TRBV5-1 to TRBJ2-5; 8 bases agree with TRBD1. The CDR3 runs to 16 residues. J gave up 4 bases and V 2 bases, and 10 bases lay outside the gene matches. Germline V gene data show CDR1 as SGHRS and CDR2 as YFSETQ. The CDR3 region has the DNA TGCGCCAGCAGCTTCGCTACAGGGGGATTCTCAGAGACCCAGTACTTC. Its translation is CASSFATGGFSETQYF.

The genes are TRBV19 and TRBJ2-7; possibly TRBD1 for D (5 bases). Looked up from germline, CDR1 is LNHDA and CDR2 is SQIVND (reference sequence). The CDR3 has 13 residues. V shed 4 bases and J shed 3 bases, with 10 bases lying between them. CDR3 coding DNA: TGTGCCAGTAGTAGGTATACAGGCTACGAGCAGTACTTC. This translates into CASSRYTGYEQYF. The whole variable domain, remainder taken from reference TRBV19 and TRBJ2-7, is DGGITQSPKYLFRKEGQNVTLSCEQNLNHDAMYWYRQDPGQGLRLIYYSQIVNDFQKGDIAEGYSVSREKKESFPLTVTSAQKNPTAFYLCASSRYTGYEQYFGPGTRLTVT.

V gene TRBV7-2 combines with J gene TRBJ1-2, with D perhaps matching TRBD1 (6 bases). CDR1 is SGHTA and CDR2 is FQGNSA in the germline V gene. The CDR3 extends over 15 amino acids. V lost 5 bases to trimming and J lost 5 bases, with 18 bases between them. The CDR3 protein is CASSPTARGGYGYTF. CDR3 in DNA: TGTGCCAGCAGCCCGACCGCCAGGGGTGGTTATGGCTACACCTTC.

V gene TRBV6-5 combines with J gene TRBJ1-1, with 7 bases lining up with TRBD1. The germline V gene encodes CDR1 MNHEY and CDR2 SVGAGI. Trimming removed 3 bases from V and 4 bases from J; junction bases left unmatched: 8. This CDR3 is 15 amino acids long. In DNA form, the CDR3 reads TGTGCCAGCAGTTATTCCTTTCAGGGGGTCACTGAAGCTTTCTTT. Its protein is CASSYSFQGVTEAFF.

V gene TRBV21-1 combines with J gene TRBJ1-1. TRBV21-1 is a pseudogene segment. This CDR3 spans 15 amino acids. CDR3 nucleotide sequence: TGTGCCAGCAGCACCCCTAGGAGGGCTAGGCCTGAAGCTTTCTTT. Residues: CASSTPRRARPEAFF.

The V and J genes are TRBV2 and TRBJ2-1; D possibly corresponds to TRBD2 (7 bases). This CDR3 contains 15 residues. CDR1 is SNHLY, CDR2 FYNNEI, per germline. V lost 6 bases to trimming and J lost 2 bases, with 14 bases between them. In DNA, the CDR3 is TGTGCCAGCAGAGAAAGGGGGGGGACCTACAATGAGCAGTTCTTC. Translation: CASRERGGTYNEQFF.

The V call is TRBV6-5, the J call TRBJ1-5; the match to TRBD1 covers 9 bases. CDR3 length: 15 residues. CDR1 MNHEY and CDR2 SVGAGI come from the germline V gene. The trim removed 7 bases at V and 2 bases at J, leaving 6 bases unmatched. Here the CDR3 DNA reads TGTGCCAGCACTAAGGGACAGGGAGGCAATCAGCCCCAGCATTTT. The encoded protein is CASTKGQGGNQPQHF.

The J gene is TRBJ1-1, the V gene TRBV5-8, with D possibly matching TRBD1 (6 bases). Between the trimmed V and J ends, which lost 3 bases and 0 bases, there was a span of 15 bases. This CDR3 spans 16 amino acids. CDR1 SGHTS and CDR2 YDEGEE come from the germline V gene. The CDR3 DNA follows: TGTGCCAGCAGCTGGGGCTCAACAGGGCTGAACACTGAAGCTTTCTTT. As protein: CASSWGSTGLNTEAFF.

V and J are TRBV7-9 and TRBJ1-5; D not certain. Between the trimmed V and J ends, which lost 5 bases and 2 bases, there was a span of 13 bases. The CDR3 totals 15 residues. Per germline, CDR1 SEHNR and CDR2 FQNEAQ (reference sequence). CDR3 region: CASSPGGQGNQPQHF. The CDR3, as DNA: TGTGCCAGCAGCCCAGGAGGTCAGGGCAATCAGCCCCAGCATTTT.

The chain combines TRBV12-5 with TRBJ2-1, with 13 bases identical to TRBD2. Trimming cost V 5 bases and J 0 bases; bases outside gene matches: 10. The CDR3 is 19 residues long. Germline lookup yields CDR1 LGHNT and CDR2 FRNRAP. The DNA for the CDR3 is TGTGCTAGTGGTCTCGGACTAGCGGGGGCCCCAAGCTCCTACAATGAGCAGTTCTTC. Translating it yields CASGLGLAGAPSSYNEQFF.